Listed here are 32 T cell receptor beta chains from one sample, sequenced in a study of cytomegalovirus exposure and HLA in healthy donors. TCRdb's copy holds only in-frame clones and misses some; the assay was immunoSEQ multiplex PCR. The top ten hold around 10% of the sample, which has fewer than 90,000 clones, approximately 84% seen once. Sequenced input: PBMCs. The receptor source for this set is a woman aged 18-29 years in good health and CMV-seropositive.

This clone occurred a few times. The chain carries TRBV10-3 and TRBJ2-2; no firm D call. The CDR3 length is 15 residues. CDR1 and CDR2 from the germline V gene are ENHRY and SYGVKD. Between the trimmed V and J ends, which lost 5 bases and 2 bases, there was a span of 12 bases. CDR3 sequence: CAISPPLVNTGELFF. The CDR3 nucleotides are TGTGCCATCAGTCCCCCTCTTGTAAACACCGGGGAGCTGTTTTTT.

This clone was seen just once. The chain employs TRBV11-3 and TRBJ2-6; no clear D gene. Germline V gene sequence: CDR1 SGHNT, CDR2 YENEEA. CDR3 length: 13 residues. Between the trimmed V and J ends, which lost 11 bases and 0 bases, there was a span of 8 bases. The CDR3 sequence: CAADFSGANVLTF. Here the CDR3 DNA reads TGTGCCGCCGACTTCTCTGGGGCCAACGTCCTGACTTTC.

The chain recombines TRBV30 with TRBJ2-5; a weak D match, TRBD1 (6 bases). The CDR3 contains 11 residues. Per the germline V gene, CDR1 is GTSNPN and CDR2 is SVGIG (reference sequence). The V gene lost 4 bases and the J gene lost 5 bases, with 8 bases spanning the gap. The CDR3 here is CAWKTGETQYF. The CDR3 region has the DNA TGTGCCTGGAAAACAGGGGAGACCCAGTACTTC.

This chain joins TRBV27 and TRBJ2-2; D might be TRBD1 (5 bases). The V gene lost 3 bases and the J gene lost 4 bases, with 6 bases spanning the gap. The CDR3 has 13 residues. CDR1 and CDR2 (germline): MNHEY, SMNVEV (reference sequence). In DNA form, the CDR3 reads TGTGCCAGCAGTTTTCAGGGCACCGGGGAGCTGTTTTTT. This sequence encodes CASSFQGTGELFF.

V and J are TRBV6-5 and TRBJ1-2; TRBD1 might be the D (6 bases). This CDR3 is built from 15 residues. CDR1 MNHEY and CDR2 SVGAGI come from the germline V gene. V was clipped by 5 bases and J by 4 bases, with 17 bases between them. The CDR3 sequence is CASSQGHHTGYGYTF. The CDR3 coding sequence is TGTGCCAGCAGTCAGGGACACCACACCGGCTATGGCTACACCTTC.

The rearrangement joins TRBV2 to TRBJ2-7; a weak D match, TRBD1 (5 bases). This CDR3 is built from 13 residues. Looked up from germline, CDR1 is SNHLY and CDR2 is FYNNEI. V lost 7 bases to trimming and J lost 8 bases, with 18 bases between them. The CDR3: CASTGHASTKQYF. The CDR3 nucleotides are TGTGCCAGCACCGGACATGCCTCTACGAAGCAGTACTTC.

This chain uses TRBV7-9 with TRBJ2-5, with TRBD2 matching 11 bases. Trimming at V came to 5 bases and at J to 5 bases, leaving 10 bases not matched to a gene. This CDR3 contains 16 residues. The germline V gene has CDR1 SEHNR and CDR2 FQNEAQ (reference sequence). The CDR3 reads CASSPPVLAGEETQYF. CDR3 sequence (DNA): TGTGCCAGCAGCCCCCCAGTACTAGCGGGGGAGGAGACCCAGTACTTC.

J is TRBJ2-7 and V is TRBV27, with TRBD2 identical over 11 bases. CDR1 and CDR2 (germline): MNHEY, SMNVEV (reference sequence). The V segment lost 3 bases and the J segment 3 bases; nucleotides outside the gene matches: 13. The CDR3 has 18 amino acids. Here the CDR3 reads CASSFVAGGTSARYEQYF. CDR3 nucleotide sequence: TGTGCCAGCAGTTTTGTAGCGGGGGGGACCTCCGCTCGCTACGAGCAGTACTTC.

As DNA, the CDR3 is TGTGCCAGTAGACCGGGTGCTCGGTGGGATGGCTACACCTTC. Translating gives CASRPGARWDGYTF. The chain recombines TRBV19 with TRBJ1-2; D remains ambiguous. Germline V CDR1 and CDR2: LNHDA, SQIVND (reference sequence). CDR3 length equals 14 residues. The V end was cut by 6 bases, the J end by 6 bases, with 17 bases between.

The chain carries TRBV6-5 and TRBJ1-2; 7 nucleotides align to TRBD1. This CDR3 region has 13 residues. After removal of 10 bases from V and 3 bases from J, the junction contained 8 bases not matched to a gene. In germline, CDR1 is MNHEY, CDR2 SVGAGI. The CDR3 DNA reads as TGTGCCACCCGGGACAGTGACTACTATGGCTACACCTTC. Residues: CATRDSDYYGYTF.

In its sample, this clone was seen a few times. The chain couples TRBV11-2 to TRBJ2-5; weak D call: TRBD1 (7 bases). CDR1 is SGHAT and CDR2 is FQNNGV in the germline V gene. Deletions cut 6 bases from V and 5 bases from J, with 19 bases between. CDR3 length: 15 amino acids. In DNA form, the CDR3 reads TGTGCCAGCAGTCTCTTAGGAGGGGGCAGCGAGACCCAGTACTTC. This sequence encodes CASSLLGGGSETQYF.

V is TRBV7-2 and J is TRBJ1-1; 7 nucleotides align to TRBD1. Germline assignment: CDR1 SGHTA and CDR2 FQGNSA. V shed 0 bases, J shed 5 bases, and the junction held 3 bases outside the gene matches. The CDR3 runs 14 residues. The CDR3 DNA sequence: TGTGCCAGCAGCTTAGCGTCAGGGGGGACTGAAGCTTTCTTT. Protein: CASSLASGGTEAFF.

The CDR3 nucleotides are TGTGCCAGCAAACATCAGACAGGGGGGCCTGCCCACCCCTACGAGCAGTACTTC. The encoded protein is CASKHQTGGPAHPYEQYF. J is TRBJ2-7 and V is TRBV27; 9 nucleotides match TRBD1. CDR1 is MNHEY, CDR2 SMNVEV, per germline (reference sequence). CDR3 length equals 18 residues. The V segment lost 7 bases and the J segment 2 bases; nucleotides outside the gene matches: 18.

The chain carries TRBV5-1 and TRBJ2-2; D is perhaps TRBD2 (6 bases). The CDR3 is 15 amino acids. Trimming stripped 7 bases from V and 0 bases from J, with 13 bases between. The germline gives CDR1 SGHRS, CDR2 YFSETQ. The CDR3 spells CASRLGGTNTGELFF. DNA for the CDR3: TGCGCCAGCCGACTCGGGGGAACGAACACCGGGGAGCTGTTTTTT.

The CDR3 nucleotides are TGTGCCAGCAGCTTAGAAGGGATTGTAGCGGGGGGCCGGGAAGAGACCCAGTACTTC. Its protein is CASSLEGIVAGGREETQYF. The V gene is TRBV7-6, the J gene TRBJ2-5; 10 positions agree with TRBD2. There are 19 residues in the CDR3. V was pared by 1 base and J by 3 bases, with 14 bases of the junction left unmatched. Germline V CDR1 and CDR2: SGHVS, FNYEAQ.

The rearrangement joins TRBV9 to TRBJ2-5; 9 nucleotides line up with TRBD2. CDR3 length: 16 residues. Unmatched junction bases numbered 8, after V lost 1 base and J lost 4 bases. Germline V gives CDR1 SGDLS, CDR2 YYNGEE. Written as DNA, the CDR3 is TGTGCCAGCAGCGTATGGGGAAGCGGGGGGCGAGAGACCCAGTACTTC. It is translated as CASSVWGSGGRETQYF. The full variable domain, completed using reference TRBV9 and TRBJ2-5, is DSGVTQTPKHLITATGQRVTLRCSPRSGDLSVYWYQQSLDQGLQFLIQYYNGEERAKGNILERFSAQQFPDLHSELNLSSLELGDSALYFCASSVWGSGGRETQYFGPGTRLLVL.

V is TRBV27 and J is TRBJ1-2, with D possibly matching TRBD1 (6 bases). This CDR3 spans 17 amino acids. CDR1 and CDR2 from the germline V gene are MNHEY and SMNVEV (reference sequence). V was cut by 0 bases and J by 8 bases, with 22 bases left in between. The CDR3 here is CASSLSGGSGPGEGYTF. CDR3 nucleotides: TGTGCCAGCAGTTTATCAGGGGGATCGGGTCCCGGGGAGGGCTACACCTTC.

The genes are TRBV19 and TRBJ2-1, with TRBD1 matching 8 bases. Germline CDR1 is LNHDA and CDR2 is SQIVND (reference sequence). Losses at the gene ends were 6 bases for V and 5 bases for J; bases not matched to a gene: 9. The CDR3 sequence is 15 residues long. CDR3 sequence reads: CASSLRQGYNNEQFF. The CDR3 bases are TGTGCCAGTAGCCTAAGACAGGGGTACAACAATGAGCAGTTCTTC.

The V gene is TRBV2, the J gene TRBJ2-7; TRBD2 is a possible D gene (6 bases). Trimming stripped 8 bases from V and 4 bases from J, with 18 bases between. The CDR3 sequence is 14 residues long. CDR1 is SNHLY, CDR2 FYNNEI, per germline. CDR3 nucleotides: TGTGCCAGCGGCGGGACCGATGATAAATACGAGCAGTACTTC. Translating gives CASGGTDDKYEQYF.

V and J are TRBV7-9 and TRBJ1-6, with 8 bases that match TRBD1. Germline trimming cut 6 bases from V and 5 bases from J; bases unmatched to any gene: 3. The CDR3 contains 14 residues. The germline CDR1 and CDR2 sequences are SEHNR and FQNEAQ (reference sequence). As DNA, the CDR3 is TGTGCCAGCAGTCCGACAGGGGATAATTCACCCCTCCACTTT. Translation gives CASSPTGDNSPLHF.

Here the CDR3 DNA reads TGTGCCAGCAGCCGACGACAGGGGCATTGGACTAGCAATCAGCCCCAGCATTTT. It yields the protein CASSRRQGHWTSNQPQHF. This sequence joins TRBV5-4 and TRBJ1-5; 8 bases map to TRBD1. The CDR3 runs 18 residues. Germline assignment: CDR1 SGHNT and CDR2 YYREEE (reference sequence). The V gene end was trimmed by 4 bases and the J gene end by 0 bases; junction bases not matched to a gene: 12.

The genes are TRBV5-4 and TRBJ1-4; D possibly corresponds to TRBD1 (5 bases). The CDR3 runs 14 residues. V lost 0 bases and J lost 4, with 7 bases in between. Germline V gene lookup returns CDR1 SGHNT and CDR2 YYREEE (reference sequence). The CDR3 nucleotides read TGTGCCAGCAGCTTGGAGGGGATTAATGAAAAACTGTTTTTT. Translation gives CASSLEGINEKLFF.

The V gene is TRBV6-6, the J gene TRBJ2-1; 8 nucleotides align to TRBD1. V shed 6 bases and J 4 bases; nucleotides not matched to a gene: 8. The CDR3 is 15 amino acids. CDR1 is MNHNY and CDR2 is SVGAGI in the germline V gene (reference sequence). The CDR3, as DNA: TGTGCCAGCAGCGACACGGACAGGGCTTACAATGAGCAGTTCTTC. This gives the protein CASSDTDRAYNEQFF.

This chain joins TRBV9 and TRBJ2-1; TRBD2 might be the D (5 bases). V lost 0 bases to trimming and J lost 5 bases, with 12 bases between them. The CDR3 runs to 15 residues. Germline CDR1 is SGDLS and CDR2 is YYNGEE. This chain's CDR3 is CASSVGQRANNEQFF. CDR3 sequence (DNA): TGTGCCAGCAGCGTAGGCCAGAGGGCGAACAATGAGCAGTTCTTC.

This chain joins TRBV7-9 and TRBJ2-7; 7 bases align to TRBD1. The V segment lost 6 bases and the J segment 3 bases; nucleotides outside the gene matches: 5. The CDR3 consists of 13 residues. The germline V gene encodes CDR1 SEHNR and CDR2 FQNEAQ (reference sequence). The CDR3 DNA reads TGTGCCAGCAGTGGGACAGTCCTCTACGAGCAGTACTTC. It codes for CASSGTVLYEQYF.

Written as DNA, the CDR3 is TGTGCCAGCAGTTACTCCGGGAGGGGCGTTAATGAAAAACTGTTTTTT. Translation: CASSYSGRGVNEKLFF. The genes are TRBV6-5 and TRBJ1-4, with TRBD1 as a possible D gene (5 bases). There are 16 residues in the CDR3. Germline V CDR1 and CDR2: MNHEY, SVGAGI. V dropped 0 bases and J dropped 4 bases, with 12 bases sitting between them.

V gene TRBV19 combines with J gene TRBJ1-2; D unclear. Germline values: CDR1 LNHDA, CDR2 SQIVND (reference sequence). V lost 3 bases, J lost 4 bases, and 15 bases lay in between. The CDR3 covers 15 residues. For the CDR3, the DNA is TGTGCCAGTAGTATCATCATGACCGACTCCTATGGCTACACCTTC. As protein: CASSIIMTDSYGYTF.

V usage is TRBV7-2 and J usage is TRBJ2-7, with 9 bases that match TRBD1. With 0 bases clipped from V and 0 bases from J, the junction kept 6 bases outside the gene matches. Germline V CDR1 and CDR2: SGHTA, FQGNSA. CDR3 length: 17 residues. The CDR3 nucleotides are TGTGCCAGCAGCTTAGCGCTAGGACAGGGGTTCTCCTACGAGCAGTACTTC. It codes for CASSLALGQGFSYEQYF.

The chain uses TRBV10-3 and TRBJ2-1, with 7 bases aligning to TRBD1. The CDR3 has 14 amino acids. V trimming: 5 bases; J trimming: 3 bases; junction bases outside the gene matches: 4. The germline V gene has CDR1 ENHRY and CDR2 SYGVKD. CDR3 protein: CAISRDSDYNEQFF. The CDR3 DNA follows: TGTGCCATCAGTCGGGACAGTGACTACAATGAGCAGTTCTTC.

CDR3 loop: CASSGGGSGNQPQHF. CDR3 DNA: TGTGCCAGCAGTGGAGGAGGGTCGGGCAATCAGCCCCAGCATTTT. The chain combines TRBV6-1 with TRBJ1-5, with D unclear. The CDR3 covers 15 residues. V was trimmed by 4 bases and J by 2 bases, leaving 12 bases between them. Germline-derived CDR1 and CDR2 are MNHNS and SASEGT.

CDR3 in amino acids: CASRGQFNQPQHF. The CDR3, as DNA: TGTGCCAGTAGGGGACAGTTCAATCAGCCCCAGCATTTT. The chain employs TRBV19 and TRBJ1-5, with 7 bases fitting TRBD1. The CDR3 has 13 amino acids. Trimming at V came to 6 bases and at J to 3 bases, leaving 2 bases not matched to a gene. Germline V gene data show CDR1 as LNHDA and CDR2 as SQIVND (reference sequence).

The rearrangement uses TRBV5-6 and TRBJ2-3; D gene unclear. The germline CDR1 and CDR2 sequences are SGHDT and YYEEEE. CDR3 length: 11 amino acids. V lost 4 bases and J lost 2, with 2 bases in between. DNA for the CDR3: TGTGCCAGCAGCCACACAGATACGCAGTATTTT. This encodes CASSHTDTQYF. Supplemented by reference TRBV5-6 and TRBJ2-3, the full variable domain reads DAGVTQSPTHLIKTRGQQVTLRCSPKSGHDTVSWYQQALGQGPQFIFQYYEEEERQRGNFPDRFSGHQFPNYSSELNVNALLLGDSALYLCASSHTDTQYFGPGTRLTVL.